What follows are 6 T cell receptor beta chains derived from one specimen sequenced in a study of cytotoxic CD8 clonotypes in ibrutinib-treated CLL. Sequenced by immunoSEQ multiplex PCR; TCRdb stores in-frame clones only, minus some. The sample consists of approximately 30,000 clones, around two thirds of them appearing once. The source was PBMCs, collected after 24 months of ibrutinib treatment. Receptor source: a human donor with chronic lymphocytic leukemia.

The rearrangement uses TRBV7-2 and TRBJ2-1; D not resolved. This CDR3 is built from 12 residues. Germline V gene lookup returns CDR1 SGHTA and CDR2 FQGNSA. The V and J ends lost 1 base and 8 bases respectively, with 6 bases between them. The CDR3 DNA reads as TGTGCCAGCAGCTTAGTCCCCCATGAGCAGTTCTTC. It is translated as CASSLVPHEQFF.

CDR3 DNA: TGTGCCAGCAGCACCCCGCGGGGGGACACTGAAGCTTTCTTT. The encoded protein is CASSTPRGDTEAFF. The V gene is TRBV21-1, the J gene TRBJ1-1. TRBV21-1 is a pseudogene. This CDR3 spans 14 amino acids.

The chain uses TRBV28 and TRBJ1-2; tentatively, D is TRBD1 (5 bases). Germline CDR1 MDHEN, CDR2 SYDVKM. This CDR3 has 16 amino acids. Trimming removed 6 bases from V and 7 bases from J, with 24 bases in between. The CDR3 reads CASRRPVGSGGGGYTF. DNA for the CDR3: TGTGCCAGCAGACGGCCAGTCGGGTCGGGGGGAGGTGGCTACACCTTC.

This clone was seen only a few times. The V and J genes are TRBV19 and TRBJ2-7; TRBD2 aligns across 7 bases. J lost 2 bases, V lost 3 bases, and 10 bases had no gene match. CDR1 and CDR2 from the germline V gene are LNHDA and SQIVND (reference sequence). The CDR3 contains 16 residues. CDR3 region: CASSMGGDGATYEQYF. The DNA of the CDR3 is TGTGCCAGTAGTATGGGAGGGGATGGAGCCACCTACGAGCAGTACTTC.

The chain uses TRBV6-6 and TRBJ2-7; D gene uncertain. Trimming left V 0 bases short and J 0 bases short, with 6 bases between. Germline assignment: CDR1 MNHNY and CDR2 SVGAGI (reference sequence). The CDR3 runs 14 residues. CDR3 sequence: CASSYSGFSYEQYF. CDR3 nucleotide sequence: TGTGCCAGCAGTTACTCGGGCTTCTCCTACGAGCAGTACTTC.

The chain uses TRBV2 and TRBJ2-6; 11 nucleotides line up with TRBD1. After removal of 6 bases from V and 0 bases from J, the junction contained 4 bases not matched to a gene. The CDR3 runs to 17 residues. Germline CDR1 is SNHLY and CDR2 is FYNNEI. The CDR3 DNA reads as TGTGCCAGCAGGGCCGGGACAGGGGGCTCTGGGGCCAACGTCCTGACTTTC. Translating gives CASRAGTGGSGANVLTF.